This TCR beta chain was captured by sequencing in a study of T cells in localized non-small cell lung cancer. General study points: Highest T cell clonality was seen in uninvolved adjacent lung, surpassing that measured in tumor.

The repertoire was sequenced with immunoSEQ multiplex PCR; TCRdb's copy has only in-frame clones and lacks some. This sample yields fewer than 20,000 clones, of which about 89% are seen a single time; around a quarter belongs to the top ten. A word on this clone: The antigen is unknown.

This CDR3 has 14 amino acids. Trimming removed 3 bases from V and 12 bases from J; junction bases left unmatched: 12. In germline, CDR1 is LNHDA, CDR2 SQIVND (reference sequence). The source was peripheral blood, collected before any cancer treatment. V is TRBV19 and J is TRBJ2-3, with 7 positions matching TRBD1. The clonotype comes from a female donor older than 55 with stage III squamous cell lung carcinoma. In DNA, the CDR3 is TGTGCCAGTAGTATTCCGGGACAGATTTTACGCCAGTATTTT. Translating gives CASSIPGQILRQYF.